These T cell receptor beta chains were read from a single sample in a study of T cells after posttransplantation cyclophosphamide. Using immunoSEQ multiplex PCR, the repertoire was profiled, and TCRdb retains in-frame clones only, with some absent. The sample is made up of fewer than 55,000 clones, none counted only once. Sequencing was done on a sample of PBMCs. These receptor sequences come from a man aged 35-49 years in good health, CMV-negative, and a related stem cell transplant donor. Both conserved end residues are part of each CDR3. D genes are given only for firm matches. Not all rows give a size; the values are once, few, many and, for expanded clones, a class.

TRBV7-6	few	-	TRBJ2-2	TGTGCCAGCAGAAAACAGGGAGGGACCGGGGAGCTGTTTTTT	CASRKQGGTGELFF
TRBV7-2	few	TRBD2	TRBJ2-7	TGTGCCAGCAGCTTCGGCGGACTAGCGAGCTACGAGCAGTACTTC	CASSFGGLASYEQYF
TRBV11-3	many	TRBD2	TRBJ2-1	TGTGCCAGCAGCTTACCGGGACTAGCCGCTGAGCAGTTCTTC	CASSLPGLAAEQFF
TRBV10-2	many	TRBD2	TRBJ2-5	TGCGCCAGCAGTGACCCTCATGGGATAGCGGGGGGGCTGGAGACCCAGTACTTC	CASSDPHGIAGGLETQYF
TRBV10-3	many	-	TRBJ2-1	TGTGCCATCAGTGGAGAAGCGGAGGCCTACAATGAGCAGTTCTTC	CAISGEAEAYNEQFF
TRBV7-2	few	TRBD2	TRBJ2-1	TGTGCCAGCAGCACCTACCCGGGCGGGAGGCGTCATGAGCAGTTCTTC	CASSTYPGGRRHEQFF
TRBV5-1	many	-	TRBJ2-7	TGCGCCAGCAGCAGGGCGGGGGCCCCCTACGAGCAGTACTTC	CASSRAGAPYEQYF
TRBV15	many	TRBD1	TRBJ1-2	TGTGCCACCAGCAGAGGACCCGACAGGGCCTATGGCTACACCTTC	CATSRGPDRAYGYTF
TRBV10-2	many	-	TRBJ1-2	TGCGCCACCTCGGGTCAGGGTGCTAACTATGGCTACACCTTC	CATSGQGANYGYTF
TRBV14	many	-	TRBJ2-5	TGTGCCAGCAGCCGACTAGTCCAAGAGACCCAGTACTTC	CASSRLVQETQYF
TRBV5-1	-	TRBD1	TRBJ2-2	TGCGCCAGCAGCTTAGACAGGGTGGACACCGGGGAGCTGTTTTTT	CASSLDRVDTGELFF
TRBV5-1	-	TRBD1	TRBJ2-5	TGCGCCAGCAGCTGGGGACAGTTCCAAGAGACCCAGTACTTC	CASSWGQFQETQYF
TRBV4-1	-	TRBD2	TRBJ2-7	TGCGCCAGCAGCCAATTAGGGCATCTGGCGGGGGGGGTTACCTACGAGCAGTACTTC	CASSQLGHLAGGVTYEQYF
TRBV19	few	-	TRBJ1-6	TGTGCCAGTAGTAGACAGGATAAATATAATTCACCCCTCCACTTT	CASSRQDKYNSPLHF
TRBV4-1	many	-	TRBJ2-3	TGCGCCAGCAGCCCGGGGGTGCTGACAGATACGCAGTATTTT	CASSPGVLTDTQYF
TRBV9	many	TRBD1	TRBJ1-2	TGTGCCAGCAGCGTAGCCCTCGGGGGACAGGCCGTAGGCTACACCTTC	CASSVALGGQAVGYTF
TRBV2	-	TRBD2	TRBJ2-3	TGTGCCAGCAGCTTGGCGGGGGACACAGATACGCAGTATTTT	CASSLAGDTDTQYF
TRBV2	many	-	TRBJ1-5	TGTGCCAGCACCGCGGGACGGGGCAATCAGCCCCAGCATTTT	CASTAGRGNQPQHF
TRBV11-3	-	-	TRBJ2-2	TGTGCCAGCAGCTCCCGAGGAACCGGGGAGCTGTTTTTT	CASSSRGTGELFF
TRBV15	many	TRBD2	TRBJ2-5	TGTGCCACCAGCAGAGGAGGTGGCGGGAGCTCGGAGACCCAGTACTTC	CATSRGGGGSSETQYF
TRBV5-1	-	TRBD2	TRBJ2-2	TGCGCCAGCAGCCTCAACCCAGTAGCGGGGGGGCAGGCCGGGGAGCTGTTTTTT	CASSLNPVAGGQAGELFF
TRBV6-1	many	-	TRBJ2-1	TGTGCCAGCAGTGACTCCGGACAGCCCAATGAGCAGTTCTTC	CASSDSGQPNEQFF
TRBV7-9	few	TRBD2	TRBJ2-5	TGTGCCAGCAGCCAGACTAGCGGTCAAGAGACCCAGTACTTC	CASSQTSGQETQYF
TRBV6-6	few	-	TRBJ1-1	TGTGCCAGCAGTTACTCAGGTACAGGGAGTAACACTGAAGCTTTCTTT	CASSYSGTGSNTEAFF
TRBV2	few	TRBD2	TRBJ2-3	TGTGCCAGCATGACTAGCGGGGGGTTTGGAGATACGCAGTATTTT	CASMTSGGFGDTQYF
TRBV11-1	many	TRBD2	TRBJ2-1	TGTGCCAGCAGCCCCGGTGGACTAGCGGGAGTCAGGAATGAGCAGTTCTTC	CASSPGGLAGVRNEQFF
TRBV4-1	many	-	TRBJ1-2	TGCGCCAGCAGCCAAGATCCCAGGCAGGGAATCTATGGCTACACCTTC	CASSQDPRQGIYGYTF
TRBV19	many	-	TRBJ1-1	TGTGCCAGTACCTTCGGGTCTGAAGCTTTCTTT	CASTFGSEAFF
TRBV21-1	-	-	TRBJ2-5	TGTGCCAGCAGCACTCGGGACAGCCAAGAGACCCAGTACTTC	CASSTRDSQETQYF
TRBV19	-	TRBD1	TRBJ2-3	TGTGCCAGTAAAGCAAATCTCGGGACAGGGGGCACAGATACGCAGTATTTT	CASKANLGTGGTDTQYF
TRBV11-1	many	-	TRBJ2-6	TGTGCCAGCAGCTTCTCCGGGGCCAACGTCCTGACTTTC	CASSFSGANVLTF
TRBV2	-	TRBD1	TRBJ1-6	TGTGCCAGCAGCCCCACCGGGACAGGAGACTCACCCCTCCACTTT	CASSPTGTGDSPLHF
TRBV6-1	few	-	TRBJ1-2	TGTGCCAGCAGTGAGGCGGAGGGTACTAACTATGGCTACACCTTC	CASSEAEGTNYGYTF
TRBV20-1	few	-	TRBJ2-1	TGCAGTGCTATCGAGGCGCATGAGCAGTTCTTC	CSAIEAHEQFF
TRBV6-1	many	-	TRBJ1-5	TGTGCCAGCACCGCGGGACGGCTCAATCAGCCCCAGCATTTT	CASTAGRLNQPQHF
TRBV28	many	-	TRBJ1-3	TGTGCCAGCAGTTCCCCGACAGCCGGAAACACCATATATTTT	CASSSPTAGNTIYF
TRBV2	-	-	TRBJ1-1	TGTGCCAGCAGTGAAGCGCTTATCCGGGGCACTGAAGCTTTCTTT	CASSEALIRGTEAFF
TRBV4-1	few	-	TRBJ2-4	TGCGCCAGCAGCCAAGATAGACGGATCGAGGATCGGGAAAACATTCAGTACTTC	CASSQDRRIEDRENIQYF
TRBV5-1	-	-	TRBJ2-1	TGCGCCAGCAGCTTAGACTCGATCTCCTACAATGAGCAGTTCTTC	CASSLDSISYNEQFF
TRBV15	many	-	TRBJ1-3	TGTGCCACCAGCAAGGGGGATGGAGGAAACACCATATATTTT	CATSKGDGGNTIYF
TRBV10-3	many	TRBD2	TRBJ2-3	TGTGCCATCAGTGAGCCCCAGCGGGAGACAGATACGCAGTATTTT	CAISEPQRETDTQYF
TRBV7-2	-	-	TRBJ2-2	TGTGCCAGCAGCTTAGGAGTGGTCGACACCGGGGAGCTGTTTTTT	CASSLGVVDTGELFF
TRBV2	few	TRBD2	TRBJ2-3	TGTGCCAGCAGTGAAGCGAAGACTAGCGACAGCACAGATACGCAGTATTTT	CASSEAKTSDSTDTQYF
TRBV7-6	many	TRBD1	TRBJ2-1	TGTGCCAGCAGTCCCCCAGGGGGCCCCTATTACAATGAGCAGTTCTTC	CASSPPGGPYYNEQFF
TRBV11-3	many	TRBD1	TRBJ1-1	TGTGCCAGCAGCTTAGAGGGGGACAGGACGGGATCTGAAGCTTTCTTT	CASSLEGDRTGSEAFF
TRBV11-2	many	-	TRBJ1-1	TGTGCCAGCAGCTTACAGGGGCAGGGCACTGAAGCTTTCTTT	CASSLQGQGTEAFF
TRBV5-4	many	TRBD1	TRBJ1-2	TGTGCCAGCAGCTTAGCGGGACAGGGGGCAGTAATCTATGGCTACACCTTC	CASSLAGQGAVIYGYTF
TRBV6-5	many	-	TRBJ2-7	TGTGCCAGCAGTTACTCCGCCGGAGGTGAGCAGTACTTC	CASSYSAGGEQYF
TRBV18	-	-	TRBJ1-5	TGTGCCAGCTCACCAGATCAGGGGAGCAATCAGCCCCAGCATTTT	CASSPDQGSNQPQHF
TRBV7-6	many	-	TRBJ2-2	TGTGCCAGCAGCCAACAGAACACCGGGGAGCTGTTTTTT	CASSQQNTGELFF
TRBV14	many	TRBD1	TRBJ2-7	TGTGCCAGCAGCCTAGGACAGGGGCTCCACGAGCAGTACTTC	CASSLGQGLHEQYF
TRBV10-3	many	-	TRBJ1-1	TGTGCCATCAGTGAGACAGGGAGGGCCGCGGCGACTGAAGCTTTCTTT	CAISETGRAAATEAFF
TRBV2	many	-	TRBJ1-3	TGTGCCAGCAGTGAACGACAATACTCTGGAAACACCATATATTTT	CASSERQYSGNTIYF
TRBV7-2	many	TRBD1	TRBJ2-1	TGTGCCAGCAGCTTAGAAGGGACAGGGAATGAGCAGTTCTTC	CASSLEGTGNEQFF
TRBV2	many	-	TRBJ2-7	TGTGCCAGCAGTGAAGTTGGACAGATCTCCTACGAGCAGTACTTC	CASSEVGQISYEQYF
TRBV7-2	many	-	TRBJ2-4	TGTGCCAGCAGCTCGCGCCAGGGGTACATTCAGTACTTC	CASSSRQGYIQYF
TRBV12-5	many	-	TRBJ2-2	TGTGCTAGTGGTAGCGGTTCGAACACCGGGGAGCTGTTTTTT	CASGSGSNTGELFF
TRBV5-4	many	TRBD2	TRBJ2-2	TGTGCCAGCAGCTTGGCTGGGGGGGTCACCGGGGAGCTGTTTTTT	CASSLAGGVTGELFF
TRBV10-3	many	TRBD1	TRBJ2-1	TGTGCCATCAGTGAGCGAACAGGGGTAAAAATGAATGAGCAGTTCTTC	CAISERTGVKMNEQFF
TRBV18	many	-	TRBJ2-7	TGTGCCAGCTCCGCCCAAGGGGTGGGCTCCTACGAGCAGTACTTC	CASSAQGVGSYEQYF